The 18 T cell receptor beta chains listed next were all sequenced from one sample in a study of blood T cell repertoires in COVID-19. The protocol was immunoSEQ multiplex PCR, while the TCRdb copy is restricted to in-frame clones and leaves out a portion. The sample carries about 290,000 clones, around nine tenths recorded once. The sequenced sample was PBMCs or T cells enriched from blood (not recorded which). These receptors were collected from a woman in her thirties or forties who had recovered from COVID-19.

V and J are TRBV19 and TRBJ1-6; tentative D call: TRBD1 (6 bases). The V gene's germline CDR1 is LNHDA and CDR2 SQIVND (reference sequence). CDR3 size: 16 residues. Deletions cut 4 bases from V and 7 bases from J, with 17 bases between. The CDR3 DNA is TGTGCCAGTAGTAAGGACAGAAGCATGGGGAATTCACCCCTCCACTTT. Amino acid sequence: CASSKDRSMGNSPLHF.

This chain links TRBV6-5 with TRBJ1-6; D uncertain. The CDR3 is 12 residues long. The germline V and J ends were trimmed by 7 bases and 9 bases, with 10 bases remaining between them. In germline, CDR1 is MNHEY, CDR2 SVGAGI. The CDR3 DNA is TGTGCCAGCACCGCCCGGGGTTCACCCCTCCACTTT. The encoded protein is CASTARGSPLHF.

V and J are TRBV10-3 and TRBJ2-7, with a possible D match to TRBD2 (6 bases). Germline CDR1 and CDR2: ENHRY and SYGVKD. V shed 10 bases and J shed 2 bases, with 15 bases lying between them. The CDR3 spans 13 residues. This chain's CDR3 is CATSTGDTYEQYF. The CDR3 nucleotides are TGTGCCACTAGTACGGGAGACACCTACGAGCAGTACTTC.

The chain carries TRBV19 and TRBJ2-1; 10 nucleotides agree with TRBD1. CDR3 size: 18 residues. Germline V lookup: CDR1 LNHDA, CDR2 SQIVND (reference sequence). After removal of 8 bases from V and 7 bases from J, the junction contained 20 bases not matched to a gene. CDR3 coding DNA: TGTGCCAGTTCTGAGACAGGGGGCGTTCTAGGTGTCCGTAATGAGCAGTTCTTC. The encoded protein is CASSETGGVLGVRNEQFF.

This chain connects TRBV7-9 to TRBJ1-2; perhaps TRBD1 as D (6 bases). This CDR3 contains 14 residues. CDR1 is SEHNR and CDR2 is FQNEAQ in the germline V gene (reference sequence). V was shortened by 2 bases and J by 7 bases, with 14 bases between the two germline ends. CDR3 amino acids: CASSLPQGISGYTF. The DNA for the CDR3 is TGTGCCAGCAGCTTACCCCAGGGGATCTCTGGCTACACCTTC.

V usage is TRBV2 and J usage is TRBJ1-1; D is possibly TRBD1 (5 bases). The CDR3 consists of 15 residues. Trimming removed 6 bases from V and 0 bases from J, with 14 bases in between. Germline V gene lookup returns CDR1 SNHLY and CDR2 FYNNEI. The CDR3 spells CASRPTEIMNTEAFF. The CDR3 DNA is TGTGCCAGCAGGCCGACAGAAATCATGAACACTGAAGCTTTCTTT. The full variable domain, with the rest looked up from reference TRBV2 and TRBJ1-1, is EPEVTQTPSHQVTQMGQEVILRCVPISNHLYFYWYRQILGQKVEFLVSFYNNEISEKSEIFDDQFSVERPDGSNFTLKIRSTKLEDSAMYFCASRPTEIMNTEAFFGQGTRLTVV.

The rearrangement joins TRBV18 to TRBJ2-7; the D gene is possibly TRBD2 (5 bases). The CDR3 is 15 residues long. CDR1 is KGHSH and CDR2 is LQKENI in the germline V gene. Trimming cost V 6 bases and J 2 bases, with 17 bases left between them. The CDR3 here is CASSALGDFTYEQYF. The CDR3 region has the DNA TGTGCCAGCTCTGCCCTGGGAGACTTTACCTACGAGCAGTACTTC.

The gene calls are TRBV15 and TRBJ2-7, with 10 bases that match TRBD1. This CDR3 is built from 15 residues. Germline CDR1 LNHNV, CDR2 YYDKDF (reference sequence). Trimming took 4 bases from V and 2 from J; bases not matched to a gene: 5. CDR3: CATSTETGGPYEQYF. The CDR3 coding sequence is TGTGCCACCAGCACCGAGACAGGGGGCCCCTACGAGCAGTACTTC.

This chain joins TRBV27 and TRBJ1-4, with a weak D call TRBD1 (5 bases). This CDR3 spans 16 amino acids. Germline CDR1 reads MNHEY; CDR2 reads SMNVEV (reference sequence). Trimming pared 3 bases from V and 8 bases from J, leaving 19 bases between. CDR3 sequence: CASSFRGGVIGEKLFF. Written as DNA, the CDR3 is TGTGCCAGCAGTTTTCGAGGAGGGGTAATTGGCGAAAAACTGTTTTTT.

The rearrangement joins TRBV11-3 to TRBJ2-3, with 12 nucleotides matching TRBD2. Germline CDR1 is SGHNT and CDR2 is YENEEA. This CDR3 is built from 16 residues. V lost 3 bases and J lost 3; bases outside the gene matches: 4. CDR3 residues: CASSLGLAGGTDTQYF. The CDR3, as DNA: TGTGCCAGCAGCTTGGGGCTAGCGGGAGGGACAGATACGCAGTATTTT.

This clone came up a few times. The chain recombines TRBV5-6 with TRBJ2-5; D remains unclear. V dropped 2 bases and J dropped 2 bases, with 7 bases sitting between them. Germline V CDR1 and CDR2: SGHDT, YYEEEE. This CDR3 contains 13 residues. In DNA, the CDR3 is TGTGCCAGCAGCTTTATACAGCAAGAGACCCAGTACTTC. Protein: CASSFIQQETQYF. The full variable domain, with the rest looked up from reference TRBV5-6 and TRBJ2-5, is DAGVTQSPTHLIKTRGQQVTLRCSPKSGHDTVSWYQQALGQGPQFIFQYYEEEERQRGNFPDRFSGHQFPNYSSELNVNALLLGDSALYLCASSFIQQETQYFGPGTRLLVL.

This chain links TRBV7-9 with TRBJ2-2, with 12 bases lining up with TRBD2. The germline V gene has CDR1 SEHNR and CDR2 FQNEAQ (reference sequence). V shed 5 bases and J 7 bases; nucleotides not matched to a gene: 8. This CDR3 spans 16 amino acids. This CDR3 is CASSLGLAGMGGELFF. CDR3 DNA: TGTGCCAGCAGCCTTGGACTAGCGGGAATGGGCGGGGAGCTGTTTTTT.

The chain carries TRBV5-6 and TRBJ1-2, with D unresolved. From germline, CDR1 is SGHDT and CDR2 YYEEEE. V lost 0 bases, J lost 1 base, and 13 bases lay in between. The length of the CDR3 is 16 residues. The CDR3 protein is CASSLAGGPFNYGYTF. The CDR3 nucleotides read TGTGCCAGCAGCTTGGCCGGAGGGCCGTTTAACTATGGCTACACCTTC.

J is TRBJ1-2 and V is TRBV30; no definite D call. Germline V lookup: CDR1 GTSNPN, CDR2 SVGIG (reference sequence). Deletions cut 6 bases from V and 8 bases from J, with 10 bases between. The CDR3 is made up of 10 amino acids. The DNA for the CDR3 is TGTGCCTGCCTATGGTCAGGCTACACCTTC. Its protein is CACLWSGYTF.

The chain is built from TRBV25-1 and TRBJ2-2; no definite D call. Germline-derived CDR1 and CDR2 are MGHDK and SYGVNS. Deletions cut 0 bases from V and 6 bases from J, with 8 bases between. The CDR3 covers 14 residues. CDR3 sequence: CASSEYFGSGELFF. For the CDR3, the DNA is TGTGCCAGCAGTGAATATTTCGGGTCCGGGGAGCTGTTTTTT.

V gene TRBV3-1 (or the pseudogene TRBV3-2) combines with J gene TRBJ2-1; a possible D gene is TRBD2 (6 bases). Germline lookup yields CDR1 LGHDT and CDR2 YNNKEL (reference sequence). Between the trimmed V and J ends, which lost 1 base and 6 bases, there was a span of 13 bases. This CDR3 comprises 15 residues. CDR3 DNA: TGTGCCAGCAGCCAAGCGGGAGTCAAAGGCAATGAGCAGTTCTTC. Translated, it gives CASSQAGVKGNEQFF.

The chain is built from TRBV2 and TRBJ2-1; no clear D. In germline, CDR1 is SNHLY, CDR2 FYNNEI. This CDR3 has 14 amino acids. V shed 4 bases and J shed 1 base, with 8 bases lying between them. The CDR3 DNA is TGTGCCAGCAGTGCGCAGTTTTCCTACAATGAGCAGTTCTTC. It is translated as CASSAQFSYNEQFF.

The chain has TRBV7-3 and TRBJ2-3; TRBD2 might be the D (6 bases). The CDR3 extends over 15 amino acids. Germline assignment: CDR1 SGHTA and CDR2 FQGTGA. V was cut by 5 bases and J by 4 bases, with 16 bases left in between. The DNA of the CDR3 is TGTGCCAGCAGCCCCGATCGGGGGAGACCAGATACGCAGTATTTT. This gives the protein CASSPDRGRPDTQYF.